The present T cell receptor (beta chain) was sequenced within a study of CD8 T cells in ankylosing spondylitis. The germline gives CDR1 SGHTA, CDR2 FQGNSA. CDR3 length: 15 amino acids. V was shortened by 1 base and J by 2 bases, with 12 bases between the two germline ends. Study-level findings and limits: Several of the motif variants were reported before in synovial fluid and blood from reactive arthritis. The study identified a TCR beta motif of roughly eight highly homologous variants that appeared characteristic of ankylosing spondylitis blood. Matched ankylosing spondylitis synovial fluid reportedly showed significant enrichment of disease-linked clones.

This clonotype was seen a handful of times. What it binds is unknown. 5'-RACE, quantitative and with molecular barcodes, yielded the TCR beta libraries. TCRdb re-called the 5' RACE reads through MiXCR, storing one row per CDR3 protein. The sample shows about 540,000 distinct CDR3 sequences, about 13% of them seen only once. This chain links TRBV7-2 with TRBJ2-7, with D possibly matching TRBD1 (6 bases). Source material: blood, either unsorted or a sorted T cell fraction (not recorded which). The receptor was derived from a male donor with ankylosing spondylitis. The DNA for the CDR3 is TGTGCCAGCAGCTTAGAACGGGACACAACCTACGAGCAGTACTTC. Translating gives CASSLERDTTYEQYF.